This T cell receptor (delta chain) was sequenced during a study of DNA immune sequencing with unique molecular identifiers. This clone is termed large. V shed 0 bases and J shed 0 bases, with 16 bases lying between them. The germline V gene has CDR1 GEAIGNYY and CDR2 EKD. This CDR3 region has 17 residues. A 32-plex genomic DNA assay used primers for all 8 TRDV and 4 TRDJ genes. Adapter PCR followed approximately 3 barcoding PCR cycles that attached a 12-nucleotide UMI. TCRdb re-called the multiplex PCR reads via CATT. The data show under 2,000 delta-chain clones, approximately 6.2% seen once. The sample consisted of gamma-delta T cells from buffy coat blood. The receptor comes from a human donor in good health. The chain employs TRDV2 and TRDJ1, with TRDD3 as a possible D gene (6 bases). CDR3 region: CACDTVGIESDTDKLIF. The DNA of the CDR3 is TGTGCCTGTGACACCGTTGGGATAGAGAGTGACACCGATAAACTCATCTTT.